Listed here is a single T cell receptor (beta chain). This sample stems from a study of blood T cell repertoires in COVID-19. In the study overall: The origin of the acute and convalescent COVID-19 samples was the United States, Italy and Spain. Sample material is recorded as cDNA or gDNA derived from T cells, B-cell-depleted T cells, or PBMCs.

Trimming took 4 bases from V and 6 from J; bases not matched to a gene: 17. The CDR3 consists of 19 residues. Germline-derived CDR1 and CDR2 are SGHRS and YFSETQ. As originally analysed: Reference gene primers were amplified, and this amplification served to estimate nucleated cell counts. Sequenced by immunoSEQ multiplex PCR; TCRdb stores in-frame clones only, minus some. The V and J calls and clone size come from that table; D and trimming were worked out from the DNA. The table has 220,000 or so clones, about 88% seen once. The sample was peripheral blood. The rearrangement uses TRBV5-1 and TRBJ2-1, with 12 bases lining up with TRBD2. This clonotype was obtained from a man aged 50-59 years who had recovered from COVID-19. The CDR3 spells CASSPRELAGGPVSNEQFF. CDR3 in DNA: TGCGCCAGCAGCCCGCGGGAGCTAGCGGGAGGGCCAGTTTCCAATGAGCAGTTCTTC.